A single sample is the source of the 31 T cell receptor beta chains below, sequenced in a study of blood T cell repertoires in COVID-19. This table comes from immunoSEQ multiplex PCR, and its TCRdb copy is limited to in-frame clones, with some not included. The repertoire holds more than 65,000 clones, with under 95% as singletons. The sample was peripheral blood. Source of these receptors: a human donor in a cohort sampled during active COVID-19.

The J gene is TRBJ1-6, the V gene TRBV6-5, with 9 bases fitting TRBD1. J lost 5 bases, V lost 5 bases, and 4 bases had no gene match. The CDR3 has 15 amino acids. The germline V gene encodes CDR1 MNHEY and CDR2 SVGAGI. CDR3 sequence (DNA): TGTGCCAGCAGTCTTACAGGGGGCGATAATTCACCCCTCCACTTT. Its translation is CASSLTGGDNSPLHF.

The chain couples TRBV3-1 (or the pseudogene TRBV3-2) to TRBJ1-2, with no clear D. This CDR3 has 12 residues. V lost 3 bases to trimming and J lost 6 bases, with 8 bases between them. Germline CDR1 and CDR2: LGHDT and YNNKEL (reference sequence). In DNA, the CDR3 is TGTGCCAGCAGCCAGGCCGACAATGGCTACACCTTC. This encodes CASSQADNGYTF.

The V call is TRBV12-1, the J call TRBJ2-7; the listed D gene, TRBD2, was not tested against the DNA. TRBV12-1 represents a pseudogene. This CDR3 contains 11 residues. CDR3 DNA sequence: TGTGCCAGCAGCGACCGAGGCGAGCAGTACTTC. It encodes CASSDRGEQYF.

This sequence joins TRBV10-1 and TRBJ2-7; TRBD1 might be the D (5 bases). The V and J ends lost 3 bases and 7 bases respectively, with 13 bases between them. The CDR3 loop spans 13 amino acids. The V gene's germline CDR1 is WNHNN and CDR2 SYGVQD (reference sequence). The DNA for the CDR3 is TGCGCCAGCAGTGAAGATTGGGGCCGGGAGCAGTACTTC. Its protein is CASSEDWGREQYF.

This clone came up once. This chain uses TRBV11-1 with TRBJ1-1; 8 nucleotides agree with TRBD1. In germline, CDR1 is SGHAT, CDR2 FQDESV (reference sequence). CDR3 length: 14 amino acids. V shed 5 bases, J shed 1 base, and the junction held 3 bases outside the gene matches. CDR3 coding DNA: TGTGCCAGCAGCCCCGGGACAGGGAACACTGAAGCTTTCTTT. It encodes CASSPGTGNTEAFF. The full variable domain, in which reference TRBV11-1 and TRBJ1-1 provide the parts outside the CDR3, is EAEVAQSPRYKITEKSQAVAFWCDPISGHATLYWYRQILGQGPELLVQFQDESVVDDSQLPKDRFSAERLKGVDSTLKIQPAELGDSAMYLCASSPGTGNTEAFFGQGTRLTVV.

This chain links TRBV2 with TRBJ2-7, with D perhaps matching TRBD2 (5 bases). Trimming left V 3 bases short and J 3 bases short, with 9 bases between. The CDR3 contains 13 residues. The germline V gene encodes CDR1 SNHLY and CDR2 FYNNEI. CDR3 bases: TGTGCCAGCAGTGACGAGGGTGGCTACGAGCAGTACTTC. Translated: CASSDEGGYEQYF.

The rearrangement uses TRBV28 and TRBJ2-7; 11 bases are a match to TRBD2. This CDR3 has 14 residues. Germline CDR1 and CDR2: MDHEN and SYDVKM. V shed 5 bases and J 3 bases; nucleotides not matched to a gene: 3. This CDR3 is CASSLTSGDYEQYF. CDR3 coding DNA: TGTGCCAGCAGTCTGACTAGCGGGGACTACGAGCAGTACTTC.

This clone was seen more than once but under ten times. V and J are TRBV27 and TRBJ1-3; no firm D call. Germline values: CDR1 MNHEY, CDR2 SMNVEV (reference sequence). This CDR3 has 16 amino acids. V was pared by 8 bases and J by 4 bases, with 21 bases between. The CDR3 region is CASSVDWETGGNTIYF. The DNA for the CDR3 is TGTGCCAGCTCTGTCGACTGGGAGACTGGAGGAAACACCATATATTTT.

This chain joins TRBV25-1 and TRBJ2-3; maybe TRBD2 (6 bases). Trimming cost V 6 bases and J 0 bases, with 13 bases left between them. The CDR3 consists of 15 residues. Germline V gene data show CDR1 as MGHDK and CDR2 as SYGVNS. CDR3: CASSPLAGSTDTQYF. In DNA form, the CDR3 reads TGTGCCAGCAGCCCTCTGGCGGGAAGCACAGATACGCAGTATTTT.

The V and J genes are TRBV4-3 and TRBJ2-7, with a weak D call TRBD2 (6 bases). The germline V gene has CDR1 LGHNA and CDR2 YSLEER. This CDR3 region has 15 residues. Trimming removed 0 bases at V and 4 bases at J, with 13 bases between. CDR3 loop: CASSQDLPGTYEQYF. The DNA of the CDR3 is TGCGCCAGCAGCCAAGATTTACCCGGGACTTACGAGCAGTACTTC.

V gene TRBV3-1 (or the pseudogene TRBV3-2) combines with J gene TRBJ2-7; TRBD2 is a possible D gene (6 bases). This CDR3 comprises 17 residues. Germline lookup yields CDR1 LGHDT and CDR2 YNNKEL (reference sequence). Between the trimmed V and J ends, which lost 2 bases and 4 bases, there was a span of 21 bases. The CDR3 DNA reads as TGTGCCAGCAGCCAAAACCTTCTCGGGGGTTCCGGTTACGAGCAGTACTTC. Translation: CASSQNLLGGSGYEQYF.

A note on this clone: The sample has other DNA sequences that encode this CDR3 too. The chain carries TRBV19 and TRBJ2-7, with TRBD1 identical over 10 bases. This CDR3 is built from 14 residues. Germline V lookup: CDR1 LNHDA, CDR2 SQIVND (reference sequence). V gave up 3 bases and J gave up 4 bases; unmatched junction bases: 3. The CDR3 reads CASSIRDRGYEQYF. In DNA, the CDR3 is TGTGCCAGTAGTATCCGGGACAGGGGTTACGAGCAGTACTTC.

In nucleotides, the CDR3 is TGTGCCAGCAGTGACGGGGGGGCCACAGATACGCAGTATTTT. Its translation: CASSDGGATDTQYF. V gene TRBV6-1 combines with J gene TRBJ2-3; 8 bases are shared with TRBD2. CDR3 length equals 14 residues. Unmatched junction bases numbered 1, after V lost 3 bases and J lost 2 bases. Germline V gene lookup returns CDR1 MNHNS and CDR2 SASEGT.

CDR3 coding DNA: TGTGCCAGCAGCTTAGCGGGAGGGACTTATGGCTACACCTTC. Protein: CASSLAGGTYGYTF. The chain links TRBV11-2 to TRBJ1-2, with D maybe TRBD1 (5 bases). Trimming pared 1 base from V and 5 bases from J, leaving 11 bases between. The CDR3 sequence is 14 residues long. The germline gives CDR1 SGHAT, CDR2 FQNNGV.

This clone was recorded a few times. The CDR3 is CASSFGTPDPDYGYTF. CDR3 nucleotide sequence: TGTGCCAGCAGCTTCGGGACACCCGATCCCGACTATGGCTACACCTTC. The chain carries TRBV7-9 and TRBJ1-2, with D tentatively TRBD1 (6 bases). The CDR3 is 16 amino acids. Trimming took off 3 bases at V and 3 bases at J, with 17 bases between the two ends. Germline CDR1 and CDR2: SEHNR and FQNEAQ (reference sequence).

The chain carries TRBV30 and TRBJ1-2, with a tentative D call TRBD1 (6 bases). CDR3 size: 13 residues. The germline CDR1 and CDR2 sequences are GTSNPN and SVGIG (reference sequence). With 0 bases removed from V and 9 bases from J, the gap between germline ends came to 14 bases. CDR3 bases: TGTGCCTGGAGTGTAGGGGGGGCGTATAGCTACACCTTC. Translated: CAWSVGGAYSYTF.

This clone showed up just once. CDR3 residues: CASSYPIGGSYEQYF. The CDR3 DNA reads TGTGCCAGCAGTTACCCAATTGGCGGCTCCTACGAGCAGTACTTC. The chain uses TRBV6-5 and TRBJ2-7; D is undetermined. CDR1 and CDR2 (germline): MNHEY, SVGAGI. With 2 bases removed from V and 0 bases from J, the gap between germline ends came to 11 bases. The CDR3 loop spans 15 amino acids.

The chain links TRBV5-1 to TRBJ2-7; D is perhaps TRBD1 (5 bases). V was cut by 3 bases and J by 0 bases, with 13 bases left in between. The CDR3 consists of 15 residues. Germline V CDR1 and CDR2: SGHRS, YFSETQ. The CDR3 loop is CASSSDRLSSYEQYF. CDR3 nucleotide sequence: TGCGCCAGCAGCTCAGACAGACTTTCCTCCTACGAGCAGTACTTC.

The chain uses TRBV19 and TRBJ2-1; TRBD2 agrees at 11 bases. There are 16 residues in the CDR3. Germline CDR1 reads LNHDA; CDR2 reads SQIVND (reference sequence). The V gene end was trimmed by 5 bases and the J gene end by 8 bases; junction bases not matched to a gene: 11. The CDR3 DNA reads TGTGCCAGTAGTGCCCACTTAGCGGGGGGGCCCTATGAGCAGTTCTTC. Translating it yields CASSAHLAGGPYEQFF.

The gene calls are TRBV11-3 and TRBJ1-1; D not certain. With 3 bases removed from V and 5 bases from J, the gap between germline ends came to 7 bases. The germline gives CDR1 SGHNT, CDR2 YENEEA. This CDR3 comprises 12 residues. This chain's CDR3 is CASSFRGTEAFF. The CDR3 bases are TGTGCCAGCAGCTTTCGAGGGACTGAAGCTTTCTTT.

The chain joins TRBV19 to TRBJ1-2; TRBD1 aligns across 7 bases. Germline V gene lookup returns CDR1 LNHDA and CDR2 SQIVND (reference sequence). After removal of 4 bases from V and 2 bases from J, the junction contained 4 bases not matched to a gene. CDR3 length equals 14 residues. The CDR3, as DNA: TGTGCCAGTAGTACAGGCAGGGGGAACTATGGCTACACCTTC. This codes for CASSTGRGNYGYTF.

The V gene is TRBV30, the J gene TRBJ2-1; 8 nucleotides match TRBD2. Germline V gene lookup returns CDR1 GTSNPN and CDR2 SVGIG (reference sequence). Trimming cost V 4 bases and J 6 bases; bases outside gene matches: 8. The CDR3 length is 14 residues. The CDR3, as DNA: TGTGCCTGGAACACGGCGGGGGGTTTCAATGAGCAGTTCTTC. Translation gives CAWNTAGGFNEQFF.

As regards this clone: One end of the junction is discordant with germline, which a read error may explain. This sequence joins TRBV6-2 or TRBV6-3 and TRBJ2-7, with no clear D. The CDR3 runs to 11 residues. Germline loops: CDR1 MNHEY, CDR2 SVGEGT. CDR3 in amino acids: CASSLSAPPDF. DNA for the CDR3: TGTGCCAGCAGCCTGAGCGCCCCCCCGGACTTC.

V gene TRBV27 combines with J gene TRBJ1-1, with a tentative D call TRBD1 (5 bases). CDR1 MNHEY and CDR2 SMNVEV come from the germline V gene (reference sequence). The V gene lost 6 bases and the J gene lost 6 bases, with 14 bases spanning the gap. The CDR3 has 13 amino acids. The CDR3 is CASSPYRGAEAFF. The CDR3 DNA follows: TGTGCCAGCAGCCCTTACCGGGGGGCTGAAGCTTTCTTT.

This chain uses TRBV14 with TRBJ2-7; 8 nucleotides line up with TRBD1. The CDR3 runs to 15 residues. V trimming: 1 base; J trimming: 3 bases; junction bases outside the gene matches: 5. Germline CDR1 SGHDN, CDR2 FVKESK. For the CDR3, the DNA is TGTGCCAGCAGCCAAGGGACAGGGCCTTTCTACGAGCAGTACTTC. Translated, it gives CASSQGTGPFYEQYF.

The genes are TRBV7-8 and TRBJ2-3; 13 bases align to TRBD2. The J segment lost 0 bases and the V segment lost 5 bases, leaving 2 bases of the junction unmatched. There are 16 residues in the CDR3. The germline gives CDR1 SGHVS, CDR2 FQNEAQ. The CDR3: CASSQTSGGSTDTQYF. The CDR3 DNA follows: TGTGCCAGCAGCCAGACTAGCGGGGGGAGCACAGATACGCAGTATTTT. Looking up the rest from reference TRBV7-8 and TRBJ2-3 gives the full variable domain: GAGVSQSPRYKVAKRGQDVALRCDPISGHVSLFWYQQALGQGPEFLTYFQNEAQLDKSGLPSDRFFAERPEGSVSTLKIQRTQQEDSAVYLCASSQTSGGSTDTQYFGPGTRLTVL.

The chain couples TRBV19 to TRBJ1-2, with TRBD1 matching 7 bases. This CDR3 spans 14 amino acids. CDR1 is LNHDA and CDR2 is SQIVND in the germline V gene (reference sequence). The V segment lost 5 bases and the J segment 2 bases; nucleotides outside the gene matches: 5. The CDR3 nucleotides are TGTGCCAGTAGTGAACGACAGGGCAACTATGGCTACACCTTC. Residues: CASSERQGNYGYTF.

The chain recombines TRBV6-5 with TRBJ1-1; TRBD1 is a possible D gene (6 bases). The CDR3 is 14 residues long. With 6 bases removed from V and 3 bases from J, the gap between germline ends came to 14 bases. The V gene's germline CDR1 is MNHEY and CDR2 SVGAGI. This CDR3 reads CASSLQGLDTEAFF. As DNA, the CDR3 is TGTGCCAGCAGCCTACAGGGATTGGACACTGAAGCTTTCTTT.

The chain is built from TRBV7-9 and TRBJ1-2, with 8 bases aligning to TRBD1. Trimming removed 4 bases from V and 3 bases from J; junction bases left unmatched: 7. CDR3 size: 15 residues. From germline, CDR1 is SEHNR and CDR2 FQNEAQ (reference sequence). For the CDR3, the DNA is TGTGCCAGCAGCTGGCCCGGGACAGGCGACTATGGCTACACCTTC. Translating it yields CASSWPGTGDYGYTF.

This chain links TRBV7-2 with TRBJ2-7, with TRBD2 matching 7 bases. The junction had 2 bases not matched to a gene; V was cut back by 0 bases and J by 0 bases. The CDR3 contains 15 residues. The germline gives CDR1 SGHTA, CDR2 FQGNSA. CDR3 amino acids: CASSLAAGVSYEQYF. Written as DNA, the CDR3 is TGTGCCAGCAGCTTAGCGGCGGGGGTCTCCTACGAGCAGTACTTC.

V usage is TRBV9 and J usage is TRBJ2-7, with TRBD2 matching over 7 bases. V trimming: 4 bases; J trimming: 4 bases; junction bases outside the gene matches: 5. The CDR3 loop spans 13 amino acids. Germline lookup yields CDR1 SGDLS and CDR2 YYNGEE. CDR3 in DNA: TGTGCCAGCAGCCCGGGGGGAAGGTACGAGCAGTACTTC. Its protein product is CASSPGGRYEQYF. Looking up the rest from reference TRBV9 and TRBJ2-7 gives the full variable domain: DSGVTQTPKHLITATGQRVTLRCSPRSGDLSVYWYQQSLDQGLQFLIQYYNGEERAKGNILERFSAQQFPDLHSELNLSSLELGDSALYFCASSPGGRYEQYFGPGTRLTVT.